This T cell receptor (beta chain) appears in the sequencing data of a study of T cells after yellow fever vaccination. Study-wide points: It was a weaker secondary response, yet one that peaked faster, at day 5 versus 15. Post-booster reappearance was seen for most primary-vaccination clones (about 96% CD4, around 90% CD8).

The authors made TCR cDNA by 5'RACE template switching, adding a universal primer site and UMIs. TCRdb analysed the 5' RACE reads with MiXCR anew, one entry per CDR3 protein. Altogether approximately 550,000 distinct CDR3 sequences are present, less than 20% being singletons, with the ten largest covering approximately 15%. This clonotype showed up just a few times. The target antigen is unknown. Looked up from germline, CDR1 is LNHDA and CDR2 is SQIVND (reference sequence). The CDR3 contains 13 residues. Trimming removed 1 base from V and 1 base from J, with 5 bases in between. The receptor was derived from a man aged 25 to 45 who received the YFV17D yellow fever vaccine. The chain joins TRBV19 to TRBJ2-7, with no clear D. The sample here was PBMCs, taken 15 days after the yellow fever booster vaccination. The CDR3 region has the DNA TGTGCCAGTAGTATAGGACTTTCCTACGAGCAGTACTTC. Residues: CASSIGLSYEQYF.